Sequencing of this TCR beta chain was carried out in a study of blood T cell repertoires in COVID-19. Study overall: The United States, Italy and Spain were the sources of the acute and convalescent COVID-19 samples. PBMCs, B-cell-depleted T cells, or T cells were the source of the cDNA or gDNA that made up the material.

In the study's own analysis: Amplification from reference gene primers served as the basis for estimated nucleated cell counts. Only in-frame clones appear in the TCRdb table, and some are missing; sequencing was by immunoSEQ multiplex PCR. The V and J calls and clone size come from that table; D and trimming were worked out from the DNA. The table lists approximately 110,000 clones, 75% to 90% of them singletons. The sequencing input was peripheral blood. The clonotype comes from a woman aged 80 or over with acute or convalescent COVID-19.

Here the CDR3 reads CASSQRIAGNEQFF. CDR3 nucleotide sequence: TGCGCCAGCAGCCAACGAATAGCGGGCAATGAGCAGTTCTTC. The rearrangement uses TRBV4-3 and TRBJ2-1, with 7 nucleotides matching TRBD2. The CDR3 covers 14 residues. CDR1 is LGHNA and CDR2 is YSLEER in the germline V gene. V lost 2 bases to trimming and J lost 6 bases; unmatched junction nucleotides: 4.